The T cell receptor beta chain under discussion was sequenced for a study of blood T cells in healthy people across ages. Looking at the study overall: Template switching recovered approximately one barcoded beta molecule for every two T cells. Overall study findings and caveats: Age advanced and TCR beta diversity per million T cells fell, roughly linearly.

CDR3 length: 15 amino acids. With 4 bases removed from V and 0 bases from J, the gap between germline ends came to 12 bases. Germline loops: CDR1 SGHVS, CDR2 FQNEAQ. A second PCR of 7 to 11 cycles used a sample-barcoded 5' primer and a J-beta primer mix. A template-switch adaptor containing 12 random nucleotides labeled each cDNA molecule. From the 5' RACE reads, TCRdb called clonotypes with MiXCR, one entry per CDR3 protein. Seen here are fewer than 950,000 distinct CDR3 sequences, around 36% observed once, and the top ten hold 10% to 15%. To note about this clonotype: What it binds is not known.

The gene calls are TRBV7-8 and TRBJ2-5; D is ambiguous. The clonotype originates from a man between 18 and 35 years old in good health. Sequenced: blood. DNA for the CDR3: TGTGCCAGCAGCTCAGCATCCAGTGACCAAGAGACCCAGTACTTC. It is translated as CASSSASSDQETQYF.